This entry lists 28 T cell receptor beta chains sequenced from one sample in a study of CD8 T cells in Susac syndrome. Random hexamers served to reverse transcribe roughly 0.5 to 1 ug RNA. A single record per CDR3 protein comes from TCRdb applying MiXCR to the immunoSEQ multiplex PCR reads. The repertoire has around 300,000 distinct CDR3 sequences, 92% of them found once; the top ten carry more than 0.06%. The sample comprised CD4+ T cells from PBMCs. The receptor source for this set is a human donor with multiple sclerosis.

This clonotype was detected only once. This rearrangement joins TRBV19 to TRBJ1-5, with D unclear. V was cut by 7 bases and J by 0 bases, with 13 bases left in between. This CDR3 spans 15 amino acids. Germline V lookup: CDR1 LNHDA, CDR2 SQIVND (reference sequence). CDR3 amino acids: CASTGLLYSNQPQHF. The CDR3 DNA reads as TGTGCCAGTACCGGGTTGCTCTATAGCAATCAGCCCCAGCATTTT. Full variable domain (rest looked up from reference TRBV19 and TRBJ1-5): DGGITQSPKYLFRKEGQNVTLSCEQNLNHDAMYWYRQDPGQGLRLIYYSQIVNDFQKGDIAEGYSVSREKKESFPLTVTSAQKNPTAFYLCASTGLLYSNQPQHFGDGTRLSIL.

The chain carries TRBV7-8 and TRBJ2-7; 10 bases map to TRBD2. The CDR3 runs to 16 residues. After removal of 1 base from V and 2 bases from J, the junction contained 5 bases not matched to a gene. In germline, CDR1 is SGHVS, CDR2 FQNEAQ. The CDR3 bases are TGTGCCAGCAGCTTAGGACTAGCGGGCCAGGCCTACGAGCAGTACTTC. Translated: CASSLGLAGQAYEQYF.

This clonotype was recorded only once. V usage is TRBV7-9 and J usage is TRBJ1-2; D is undetermined. This CDR3 spans 13 amino acids. CDR1 and CDR2 from the germline V gene are SEHNR and FQNEAQ (reference sequence). Trimming shortened V by 5 bases and J by 3 bases, and 10 bases separated the two germline ends. CDR3 in amino acids: CASSIEEDYGYTF. The CDR3 DNA sequence: TGTGCCAGCAGCATAGAGGAAGACTATGGCTACACCTTC.

The rearrangement joins TRBV27 to TRBJ2-6, with a possible D match to TRBD1 (5 bases). CDR1 and CDR2 (germline): MNHEY, SMNVEV (reference sequence). Trimming removed 9 bases from V and 1 base from J, with 16 bases in between. The CDR3 sequence is 16 residues long. The CDR3 DNA is TGTGCCAGTTTCCAGGGAAATCCTTCTGGGGCCAACGTCCTGACTTTC. Its protein product is CASFQGNPSGANVLTF. Full variable domain (rest looked up from reference TRBV27 and TRBJ2-6): EAQVTQNPRYLITVTGKKLTVTCSQNMNHEYMSWYRQDPGLGLRQIYYSMNVEVTDKGDVPEGYKVSRKEKRNFPLILESPSPNQTSLYFCASFQGNPSGANVLTFGAGSRLTVL.

The chain is built from TRBV21-1 and TRBJ1-1; TRBD1 is the table's D call, not checked against the DNA. TRBV21-1 is given as a pseudogene. The CDR3 is 20 amino acids. CDR3 amino acids: CASTPRRALTGTGGSTEAFF. As DNA, the CDR3 is TGTGCCAGCACCCCCCGTCGGGCTCTAACCGGGACAGGGGGGAGCACTGAAGCTTTCTTT.

V usage is TRBV3-1 and J usage is TRBJ2-2; 9 nucleotides agree with TRBD1. CDR1 and CDR2 from the germline V gene are LGHDT and YNNKEL (reference sequence). The V and J ends lost 4 bases and 6 bases, in that order; junction bases with no gene match: 3. The CDR3 runs 14 residues. In DNA, the CDR3 is TGTGCCAGCAGCCGACAGGGGGATGCCGGGGAGCTGTTTTTT. Encoded protein: CASSRQGDAGELFF.

This chain connects TRBV19 to TRBJ1-5, with 7 bases fitting TRBD1. The J segment lost 2 bases and the V segment lost 3 bases, leaving 4 bases of the junction unmatched. The CDR3 contains 15 residues. The germline V gene has CDR1 LNHDA and CDR2 SQIVND (reference sequence). CDR3 DNA: TGTGCCAGTAGTATTCTAACAGGGGGCAATCAGCCCCAGCATTTT. Its translation: CASSILTGGNQPQHF.

This rearrangement joins TRBV2 to TRBJ1-6; 9 positions match TRBD1. The CDR3 is 13 residues long. CDR1 SNHLY and CDR2 FYNNEI come from the germline V gene. The V and J ends lost 6 bases and 6 bases, in that order; junction bases with no gene match: 0. The CDR3 region has the DNA TGTGCCAGCAGGGGACAGGGTAATTCACCCCTCCACTTT. As protein: CASRGQGNSPLHF.

The DNA for the CDR3 is TGCAGTGCTAGAGATTGGGGGCAGGGACTCCACTATGGCTACACCTTC. Its translation: CSARDWGQGLHYGYTF. V usage is TRBV20-1 and J usage is TRBJ1-2; TRBD1 is a possible D gene (6 bases). The CDR3 is 16 residues long. Germline loops: CDR1 DFQATT, CDR2 SNEGSKA (reference sequence). Trimming stripped 0 bases from V and 3 bases from J, with 17 bases between.

The chain couples TRBV29-1 to TRBJ2-5; D is unresolved. This CDR3 comprises 13 residues. CDR1 and CDR2 from the germline V gene are SQVTM and ANQGSEA. Trimming took off 4 bases at V and 3 bases at J, with 12 bases between the two ends. DNA of the CDR3: TGCAGCGTTGCGCCTCAGCAAAAAGAGACCCAGTACTTC. It translates to CSVAPQQKETQYF.

This chain joins TRBV20-1 and TRBJ2-5, with D possibly being TRBD1 or TRBD2 (5 bases each). Germline V gene data show CDR1 as DFQATT and CDR2 as SNEGSKA (reference sequence). CDR3 length equals 14 residues. V was trimmed by 6 bases and J by 4 bases, leaving 18 bases between them. CDR3 bases: TGCAGTGCCCTCGACTGGGGGAAGGGAGAGACCCAGTACTTC. Protein: CSALDWGKGETQYF.

This chain uses TRBV25-1 with TRBJ1-5; no definite D call. CDR1 and CDR2 (germline): MGHDK, SYGVNS. This CDR3 has 13 amino acids. Trimming removed 5 bases at V and 9 bases at J, with 14 bases between. The CDR3 region has the DNA TGTGCCAGCAGTAAGGCAGCACAAGGGCCCCAGCATTTT. Translated, it gives CASSKAAQGPQHF.

This chain joins TRBV7-2 and TRBJ2-7; 7 bases map to TRBD1. The CDR3 has 12 residues. Germline V gene sequence: CDR1 SGHTA, CDR2 FQGNSA. Trimming removed 4 bases from V and 4 bases from J; junction bases left unmatched: 1. For the CDR3, the DNA is TGTGCCAGCAGCTGGGACAGATACGAGCAGTACTTC. Translated, it gives CASSWDRYEQYF.

The chain has TRBV20-1 and TRBJ1-1, with D possibly being TRBD1 (6 bases). Per the germline V gene, CDR1 is DFQATT and CDR2 is SNEGSKA (reference sequence). V lost 6 bases and J lost 0, with 20 bases in between. The length of the CDR3 is 16 residues. This CDR3 is CSAQQGGRRLNTEAFF. The CDR3 region has the DNA TGCAGTGCCCAACAGGGAGGCAGACGGTTGAACACTGAAGCTTTCTTT.

CDR3 bases: TGCAGCGTTGTCACGGACCTGTCTGGGGCCAACGTCCTGACTTTC. This encodes CSVVTDLSGANVLTF. This chain connects TRBV29-1 to TRBJ2-6; D not resolved. The CDR3 has 15 amino acids. Germline CDR1 is SQVTM and CDR2 is ANQGSEA. Trimming removed 4 bases at V and 1 base at J, with 11 bases between.

The chain recombines TRBV25-1 with TRBJ2-5; 11 bases align to TRBD2. Unmatched junction bases numbered 7, after V lost 6 bases and J lost 4 bases. The germline CDR1 and CDR2 sequences are MGHDK and SYGVNS. This CDR3 comprises 15 residues. The CDR3 loop reads CASSPRSGRVETQYF. For the CDR3, the DNA is TGTGCCAGCAGCCCGCGTAGCGGGAGGGTAGAGACCCAGTACTTC.

V and J are TRBV23-1 and TRBJ1-5; D is ambiguous. TRBV23-1 is annotated as an ORF whose role is uncertain. This CDR3 region has 16 residues. V gave up 4 bases and J gave up 1 base, with 14 bases separating them. The CDR3: CASSLKPKRSNQPQHF. The CDR3 DNA sequence: TGCGCCAGCAGTCTTAAGCCCAAGAGGAGCAATCAGCCCCAGCATTTT.

This chain joins TRBV7-9 and TRBJ2-5; D call uncertain. The V and J ends lost 5 bases and 5 bases respectively, with 24 bases between them. The V gene's germline CDR1 is SEHNR and CDR2 FQNEAQ (reference sequence). This CDR3 has 17 residues. The CDR3 spells CASSVLRAPRSRETQYF. CDR3 DNA sequence: TGTGCCAGCAGCGTCCTTAGGGCACCCCGTTCTCGGGAGACCCAGTACTTC. Full variable domain (outside the CDR3, taken from reference TRBV7-9 and TRBJ2-5): DTGVSQNPRHKITKRGQNVTFRCDPISEHNRLYWYRQTLGQGPEFLTYFQNEAQLEKSRLLSDRFSAERPKGSFSTLEIQRTEQGDSAMYLCASSVLRAPRSRETQYFGPGTRLLVL.

This clonotype was seen a single time. The chain joins TRBV15 to TRBJ2-7; D remains ambiguous. The CDR3 consists of 12 residues. Trimming cost V 4 bases and J 3 bases, with 7 bases left between them. Germline V CDR1 and CDR2: LNHNV, YYDKDF (reference sequence). CDR3 bases: TGTGCCACCAGCATTCGCTACTACGAGCAGTACTTC. Amino acids: CATSIRYYEQYF.

This clonotype came up a few times. V is TRBV6-1 and J is TRBJ1-3; 9 bases are shared with TRBD1. V shed 5 bases and J 3 bases; nucleotides not matched to a gene: 11. CDR1 is MNHNS and CDR2 is SASEGT in the germline V gene. This CDR3 spans 17 amino acids. The CDR3 spells CASSQPRTGVDGNTIYF. DNA of the CDR3: TGTGCCAGCAGTCAACCTCGGACAGGGGTAGATGGAAACACCATATATTTT.

The J gene is TRBJ1-2, the V gene TRBV2; possibly TRBD1 for D (6 bases). The CDR3 is 12 residues long. Germline assignment: CDR1 SNHLY and CDR2 FYNNEI. With 6 bases removed from V and 12 bases from J, the gap between germline ends came to 17 bases. This chain's CDR3 is CASSTQGWGNTF. The CDR3 DNA is TGTGCCAGCAGCACACAGGGATGGGGAAACACCTTC.

The chain uses TRBV10-3 and TRBJ1-4; D unclear. The ends were cut back, 7 bases at V and 7 bases at J, with 13 bases in the middle. The CDR3 runs 13 residues. Germline V CDR1 and CDR2: ENHRY, SYGVKD. This CDR3 is CAITSSPSEKLFF. Written as DNA, the CDR3 is TGTGCCATCACATCCTCCCCAAGTGAAAAACTGTTTTTT.

The chain uses TRBV12-3 or TRBV12-4 and TRBJ1-5; D call uncertain. V was cut by 4 bases and J by 1 base, with 20 bases left in between. The CDR3 is made up of 18 amino acids. Here the CDR3 reads CASSWGTGRSRSNQPQHF. DNA of the CDR3: TGTGCCAGCAGTTGGGGAACGGGCAGGTCACGAAGCAATCAGCCCCAGCATTTT.

The rearrangement joins TRBV2 to TRBJ1-1, with D uncertain. This CDR3 is built from 11 residues. V was cut by 7 bases and J by 6 bases, with 9 bases left in between. The V gene's germline CDR1 is SNHLY and CDR2 FYNNEI. CDR3 amino acids: CASILRSEAFF. Here the CDR3 DNA reads TGTGCCAGCATCCTCAGGTCTGAAGCTTTCTTT.

The V gene is TRBV20-1, the J gene TRBJ2-1; TRBD2 aligns across 12 bases. The trim removed 3 bases at V and 7 bases at J, leaving 10 bases unmatched. The germline CDR1 and CDR2 sequences are DFQATT and SNEGSKA (reference sequence). There are 16 residues in the CDR3. CDR3 region: CSASLPLAGGGNEQFF. Here the CDR3 DNA reads TGCAGTGCTAGTCTCCCACTAGCGGGAGGTGGGAATGAGCAGTTCTTC.

This CDR3 reads CASNGQYSGNTIYF. The CDR3 DNA follows: TGTGCCAGCAATGGACAGTACTCTGGAAACACCATATATTTT. The chain joins TRBV2 to TRBJ1-3; weak D call: TRBD1 (6 bases). Germline lookup yields CDR1 SNHLY and CDR2 FYNNEI. The CDR3 is 14 amino acids. Trimming cost V 7 bases and J 0 bases, with 10 bases left between them.

J is TRBJ2-7 and V is TRBV29-1; 7 bases align to TRBD1. This CDR3 comprises 12 residues. Germline V gene sequence: CDR1 SQVTM, CDR2 ANQGSEA. Trimming removed 4 bases from V and 3 bases from J; junction bases left unmatched: 3. CDR3 residues: CSVGDRVYEQYF. The DNA of the CDR3 is TGCAGCGTTGGAGACAGGGTCTACGAGCAGTACTTC.

In its sample, this clonotype was seen once. The genes are TRBV18 and TRBJ1-1; maybe TRBD1 (5 bases). The CDR3 has 15 amino acids. Between the trimmed V and J ends, which lost 1 base and 6 bases, there was a span of 15 bases. Germline V gene sequence: CDR1 KGHSH, CDR2 LQKENI. CDR3 bases: TGTGCCAGCTCACCACGAGGGTCAGAAGGGGCTGAAGCTTTCTTT. Its translation: CASSPRGSEGAEAFF.